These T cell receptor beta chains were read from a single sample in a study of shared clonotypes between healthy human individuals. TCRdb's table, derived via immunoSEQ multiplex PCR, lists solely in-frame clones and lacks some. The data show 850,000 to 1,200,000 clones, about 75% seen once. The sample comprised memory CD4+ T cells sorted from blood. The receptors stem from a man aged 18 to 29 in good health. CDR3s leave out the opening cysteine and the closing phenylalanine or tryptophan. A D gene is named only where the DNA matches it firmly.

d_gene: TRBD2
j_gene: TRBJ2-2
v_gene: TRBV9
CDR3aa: ASSSDKTFLAGATGELF

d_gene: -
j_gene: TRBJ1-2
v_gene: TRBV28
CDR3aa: ASSLEALTGGYT

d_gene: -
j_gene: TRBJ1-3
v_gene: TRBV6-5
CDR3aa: ASVSTGNTIY

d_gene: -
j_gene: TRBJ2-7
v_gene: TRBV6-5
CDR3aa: ASSYSRQNIAYEQY

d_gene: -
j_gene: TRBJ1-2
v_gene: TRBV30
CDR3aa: AWRSYGGGYGYT

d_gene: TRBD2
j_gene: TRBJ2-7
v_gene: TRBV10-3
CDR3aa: AVGGTSGTAASEQY

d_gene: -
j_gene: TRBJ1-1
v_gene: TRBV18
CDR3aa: ASSPRFLGEGNTEAF

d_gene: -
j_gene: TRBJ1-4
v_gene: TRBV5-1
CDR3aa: ASGDQTNEKLF

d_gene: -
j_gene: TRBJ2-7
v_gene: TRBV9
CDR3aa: ASSVGRVPYEQY

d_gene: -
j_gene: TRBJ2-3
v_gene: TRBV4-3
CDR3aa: ASSQDRFKGPGDTQY

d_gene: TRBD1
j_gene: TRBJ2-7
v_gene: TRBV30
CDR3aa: AWRPGQSYEQY

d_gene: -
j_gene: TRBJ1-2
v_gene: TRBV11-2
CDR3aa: ASSPDVGGYT

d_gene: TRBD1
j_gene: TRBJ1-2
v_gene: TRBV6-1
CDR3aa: ATKDRERGYT

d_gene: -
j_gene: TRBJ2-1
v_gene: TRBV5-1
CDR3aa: ASSTWTGYSYNEQF

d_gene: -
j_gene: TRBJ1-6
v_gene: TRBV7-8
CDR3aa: ASSLGTANSPLH

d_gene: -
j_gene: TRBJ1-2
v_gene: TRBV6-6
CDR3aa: ASSYRSGDLYGYT

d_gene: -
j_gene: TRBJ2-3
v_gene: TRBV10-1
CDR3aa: ATGTSTDTQY

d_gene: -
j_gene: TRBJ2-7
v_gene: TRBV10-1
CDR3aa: ASSEFGAGREQY

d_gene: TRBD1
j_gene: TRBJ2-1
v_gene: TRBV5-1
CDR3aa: ASSYPGQGKESSYNEQF

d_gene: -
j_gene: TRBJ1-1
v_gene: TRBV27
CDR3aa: ASSSNSRTRNTEAF

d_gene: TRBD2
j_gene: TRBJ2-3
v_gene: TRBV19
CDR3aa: ASRRLLTSGNTDTQY

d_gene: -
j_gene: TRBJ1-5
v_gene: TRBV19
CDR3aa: ASSGGGNSQPQH

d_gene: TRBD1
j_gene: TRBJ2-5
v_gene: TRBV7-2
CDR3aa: ASSFDRGTETQY

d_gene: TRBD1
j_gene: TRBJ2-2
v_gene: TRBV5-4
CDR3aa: ASRSGTGSTGELF

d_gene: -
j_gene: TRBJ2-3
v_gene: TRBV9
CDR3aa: ASSVGSRGTDTQY

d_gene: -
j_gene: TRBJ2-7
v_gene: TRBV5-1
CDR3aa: ASSLETRYEQY